Listed here are 6 T cell receptor beta chains from one sample, sequenced in a study of control samples from healthy donors and cancer patients. The assay was immunoSEQ multiplex PCR, and TCRdb's table has in-frame clones only and misses some. The data show 65,000 to 80,000 clones, 85% to 90% seen once. Material: PBMCs. All receptors derive from a woman aged 55-69 years with head and neck cancer.

This clone was detected many times. This chain connects TRBV6-2 or TRBV6-3 to TRBJ1-1; tentatively, D is TRBD1 (6 bases). CDR3 size: 13 residues. Germline lookup yields CDR1 MNHEY and CDR2 SVGEGT. Trimming removed 4 bases at V and 3 bases at J, with 9 bases between. The CDR3 protein is CASSFSGDTEAFF. CDR3 sequence (DNA): TGTGCCAGCAGTTTCTCAGGGGACACTGAAGCTTTCTTT.

The gene calls are TRBV6-5 and TRBJ2-3; D is unresolved. V gave up 4 bases and J gave up 3 bases, with 11 bases separating them. The germline CDR1 and CDR2 sequences are MNHEY and SVGAGI. The length of the CDR3 is 14 residues. The CDR3 spells CASSLLWGTDTQYF. CDR3 DNA sequence: TGTGCCAGCAGTTTACTGTGGGGAACAGATACGCAGTATTTT.

The chain combines TRBV2 with TRBJ2-7, with 8 nucleotides matching TRBD2. Germline lookup yields CDR1 SNHLY and CDR2 FYNNEI. This CDR3 spans 14 amino acids. Germline trimming cut 7 bases from V and 0 bases from J; bases unmatched to any gene: 5. Here the CDR3 DNA reads TGTGCCAGCACCGGGGGGGGCTCCTCCTACGAGCAGTACTTC. It yields the protein CASTGGGSSYEQYF. Full variable domain (outside the CDR3, taken from reference TRBV2 and TRBJ2-7): EPEVTQTPSHQVTQMGQEVILRCVPISNHLYFYWYRQILGQKVEFLVSFYNNEISEKSEIFDDQFSVERPDGSNFTLKIRSTKLEDSAMYFCASTGGGSSYEQYFGPGTRLTVT.

This chain joins TRBV5-4 and TRBJ2-1, with D possibly TRBD1 on 6 matching bases. Between the trimmed V and J ends, which lost 9 bases and 6 bases, there was a span of 16 bases. In germline, CDR1 is SGHNT, CDR2 YYREEE (reference sequence). This CDR3 is 13 amino acids long. CDR3 DNA sequence: TGTGCCACGCCCAGGGGTTCGGGCAATGAGCAGTTCTTC. It codes for CATPRGSGNEQFF.

V usage is TRBV2 and J usage is TRBJ2-2, with TRBD1 matching over 10 bases. Germline CDR1 reads SNHLY; CDR2 reads FYNNEI. Germline trimming cut 9 bases from V and 5 bases from J; bases unmatched to any gene: 6. CDR3 length equals 14 residues. The CDR3 DNA reads as TGTGCCAGTATCCGGGACAGGGGTACCGGGGAGCTGTTTTTT. Its protein is CASIRDRGTGELFF.

The chain joins TRBV18 to TRBJ2-5; 7 positions match TRBD1. CDR1 and CDR2 (germline): KGHSH, LQKENI. Trimming removed 5 bases from V and 4 bases from J; junction bases left unmatched: 7. This CDR3 comprises 14 residues. CDR3 DNA: TGTGCCAGCTCAAGACAGGGTCTAATAGAGACCCAGTACTTC. Translating gives CASSRQGLIETQYF.